The 5 T cell receptor beta chains below were found in one sample sequenced in a study of T cells in localized non-small cell lung cancer. Only in-frame clones appear in the TCRdb table, and some are missing; sequencing was by immunoSEQ multiplex PCR. The table includes some 1,500 clones, approximately 24% detected once. The starting material was lung tumor tissue, obtained before any cancer treatment. These receptors were collected from a woman aged 40-69 years with stage III lung adenocarcinoma.

This clone occurred a few times. The CDR3 end lies 1 residue beyond the end of the read and is filled in from the germline J gene. This sequence joins TRBV10-3 and TRBJ1-4, with D hard to call. The CDR3 runs to 12 residues. CDR1 is ENHRY and CDR2 is SYGVKD in the germline V gene. Trimming shortened V by 0 bases and J by 7 bases, and 3 bases separated the two germline ends. The covered CDR3 bases are TGTGCCATCAGTGAGTCGGGTGAAAAACTGTTT. As protein: CAISESGEKLF. The entire CDR3 is CAISESGEKLFF.

The table lists this clone with a few counts. The chain links TRBV6-8 to TRBJ1-6; 9 bases align to TRBD1. Trimming removed 6 bases from V and 7 bases from J; junction bases left unmatched: 10. The CDR3 is 16 residues long. Germline loops: CDR1 MNHGY, CDR2 SAAAGT. The CDR3 spells CASRPGTGRDNSPLHF. Here the CDR3 DNA reads TGTGCCAGCAGACCCGGGACAGGGCGGGACAATTCACCCCTCCACTTT.

This clone was counted a few times. The V call is TRBV6-8, the J call TRBJ1-5; D remains ambiguous. Trimming removed 8 bases at V and 0 bases at J, with 14 bases between. The CDR3 covers 15 residues. The germline gives CDR1 MNHGY, CDR2 SAAAGT. CDR3 sequence: CASLPSADSNQPQHF. CDR3 sequence (DNA): TGTGCCAGCCTTCCGAGCGCCGATAGCAATCAGCCCCAGCATTTT.

The chain employs TRBV14 and TRBJ2-7; 7 bases are shared with TRBD2. CDR1 and CDR2 (germline): SGHDN, FVKESK. The CDR3 is 17 amino acids. The V segment lost 2 bases and the J segment 0 bases; nucleotides outside the gene matches: 10. The chain's CDR3 is CASSQLLSWEGSYEQYF. Here the CDR3 DNA reads TGTGCCAGCAGCCAACTTCTATCGTGGGAGGGCTCCTACGAGCAGTACTTC.

This clone is deemed medium-sized. V and J are TRBV11-3 and TRBJ2-7, with 10 bases lining up with TRBD2. This CDR3 has 14 amino acids. The ends lost 6 bases at V and 3 bases at J; junction bases unmatched: 5. Germline CDR1 is SGHNT and CDR2 is YENEEA. CDR3 sequence (DNA): TGTGCCAGCAGAAGTGCTAGCGGGAGCTACGAGCAGTACTTC. It codes for CASRSASGSYEQYF.